This T cell receptor beta chain came from a study of cytomegalovirus exposure and HLA in healthy donors. V lost 3 bases and J lost 3; bases outside the gene matches: 4. Germline CDR1 and CDR2: LNHNV and YYDKDF (reference sequence). CDR3 length: 16 amino acids. Libraries were prepared by immunoSEQ multiplex PCR; TCRdb keeps only in-frame clonotypes and omits some of them. Of some 49,000 clones in the sample, around nine tenths are singletons; the top ten hold 1.4%. Material for sequencing was PBMCs. V usage is TRBV15 and J usage is TRBJ2-7; TRBD2 matches 14 bases. The TCR comes from a man aged 18 to 29 in good health and CMV-seronegative. CDR3 coding DNA: TGTGCCACCAGCAGCCACGGGACTAGCGGGAGCTACGAGCAGTACTTC. Translated: CATSSHGTSGSYEQYF.